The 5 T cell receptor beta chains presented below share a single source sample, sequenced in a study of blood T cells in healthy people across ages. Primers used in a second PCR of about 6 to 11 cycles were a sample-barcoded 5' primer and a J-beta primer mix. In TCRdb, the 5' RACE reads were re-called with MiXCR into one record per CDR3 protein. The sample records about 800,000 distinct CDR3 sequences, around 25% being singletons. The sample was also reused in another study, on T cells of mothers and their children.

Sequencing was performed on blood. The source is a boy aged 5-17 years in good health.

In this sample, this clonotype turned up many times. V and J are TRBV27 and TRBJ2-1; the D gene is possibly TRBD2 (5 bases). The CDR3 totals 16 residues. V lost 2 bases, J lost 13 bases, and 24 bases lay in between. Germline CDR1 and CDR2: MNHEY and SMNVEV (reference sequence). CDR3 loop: CASSLMAPPGIDGQFF. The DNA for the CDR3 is TGTGCCAGCAGTTTAATGGCCCCCCCCGGGATAGATGGACAGTTCTTC.

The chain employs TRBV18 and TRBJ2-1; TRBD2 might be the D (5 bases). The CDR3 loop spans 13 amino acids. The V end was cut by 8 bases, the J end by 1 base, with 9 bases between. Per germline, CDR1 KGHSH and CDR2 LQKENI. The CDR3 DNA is TGTGCCAGCCGGACTGTTTCCTACAATGAGCAGTTCTTC. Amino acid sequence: CASRTVSYNEQFF.

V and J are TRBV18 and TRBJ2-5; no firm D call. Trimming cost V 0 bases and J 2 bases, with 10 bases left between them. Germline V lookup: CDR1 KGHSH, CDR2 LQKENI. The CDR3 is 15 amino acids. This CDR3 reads CASSPPSSAQETQYF. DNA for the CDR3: TGTGCCAGCTCACCACCGTCCTCTGCACAAGAGACCCAGTACTTC.

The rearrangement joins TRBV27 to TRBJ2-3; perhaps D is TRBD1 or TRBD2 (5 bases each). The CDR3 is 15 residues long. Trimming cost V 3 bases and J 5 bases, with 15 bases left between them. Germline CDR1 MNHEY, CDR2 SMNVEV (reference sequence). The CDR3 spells CASSFPGRLKDTQYF. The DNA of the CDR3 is TGTGCCAGCAGTTTCCCGGGACGCCTCAAAGATACGCAGTATTTT.

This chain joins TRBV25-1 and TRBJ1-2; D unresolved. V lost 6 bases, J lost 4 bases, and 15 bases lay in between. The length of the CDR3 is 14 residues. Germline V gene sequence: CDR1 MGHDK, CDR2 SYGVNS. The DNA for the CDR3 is TGTGCCAGCAGGGAACCGGGAGTCGGCTATGGCTACACCTTC. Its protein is CASREPGVGYGYTF.